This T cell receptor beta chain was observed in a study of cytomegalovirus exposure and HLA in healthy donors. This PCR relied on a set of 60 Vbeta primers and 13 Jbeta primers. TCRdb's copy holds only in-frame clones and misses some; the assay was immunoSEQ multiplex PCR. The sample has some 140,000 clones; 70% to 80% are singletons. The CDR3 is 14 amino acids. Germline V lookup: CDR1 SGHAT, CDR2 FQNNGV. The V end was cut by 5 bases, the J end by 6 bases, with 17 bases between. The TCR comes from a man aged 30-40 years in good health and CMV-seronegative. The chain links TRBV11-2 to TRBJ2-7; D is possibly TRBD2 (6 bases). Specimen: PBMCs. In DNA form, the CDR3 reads TGTGCCAGCAGCCCAGCCGGGGGTCGGGTCGAGCAGTACTTC. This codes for CASSPAGGRVEQYF.